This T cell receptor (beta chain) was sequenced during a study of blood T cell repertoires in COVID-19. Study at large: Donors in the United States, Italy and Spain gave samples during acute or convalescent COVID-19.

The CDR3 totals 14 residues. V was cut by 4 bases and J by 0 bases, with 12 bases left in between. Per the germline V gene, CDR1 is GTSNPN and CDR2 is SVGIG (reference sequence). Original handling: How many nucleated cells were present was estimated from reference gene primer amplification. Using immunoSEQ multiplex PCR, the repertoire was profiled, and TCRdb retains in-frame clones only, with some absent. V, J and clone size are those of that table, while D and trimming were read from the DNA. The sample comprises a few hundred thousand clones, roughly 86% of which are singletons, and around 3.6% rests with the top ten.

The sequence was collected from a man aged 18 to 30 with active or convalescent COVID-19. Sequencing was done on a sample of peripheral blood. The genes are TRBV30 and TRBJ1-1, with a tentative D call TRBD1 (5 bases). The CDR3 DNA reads TGTGCCTGGACGCAGGGCAGCTTGAACACTGAAGCTTTCTTT. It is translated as CAWTQGSLNTEAFF.